This TCR beta chain was retrieved from a study of blood T cell repertoires in COVID-19. Looking at the study overall: Some COVID-19 samples were acute and others convalescent; all came from the United States, Italy and Spain.

Measured with immunoSEQ multiplex PCR; TCRdb has only the in-frame clones, and not every one. Of roughly 130,000 clones in the sample, roughly 82% are singletons; the top ten hold around 14%. CDR1 and CDR2 from the germline V gene are SGHTA and FQGNSA. With V trimmed by 0 bases and J by 3 bases, 6 bases remained unmatched. The CDR3 is made up of 16 amino acids. The chain joins TRBV7-2 to TRBJ2-7; 9 nucleotides line up with TRBD1. This clonotype was obtained from a man at least 80 years old with acute or convalescent COVID-19. The sample taken for sequencing was peripheral blood. CDR3 bases: TGTGCCAGCAGCTTAGCGTGGGGACAGGGTATCTACGAGCAGTACTTC. It translates to CASSLAWGQGIYEQYF.